The entry that follows covers one TCR beta chain sequence. The antigen remains undetermined. Reprocessing the 5' RACE reads, TCRdb reports a single entry for every CDR3 protein and omits DNA. This sample's table reports about 160,000 distinct CDR3 sequences. This record belongs to a study of T cells expressing NK-cell markers. Background on the study: The study drew TCR beta repertoires from sorted CD3+CD56+NKG2C+, CD3+CD56+NKG2C- and CD3+CD56-NKG2C+ T cells.

Germline V lookup: CDR1 SEHNR, CDR2 FQNEAQ (reference sequence). This CDR3 comprises 15 residues. Study outcomes and limitations: The CD3+CD56-NKG2C+ fraction was also led by these clonotypes in four donors.

The chain couples TRBV7-9 to TRBJ1-2; checking the TCRdb D call of TRBD1 is not possible without DNA. This TCR was recovered from a man aged 18-70 years in good health. The material sequenced was blood T cells: a sorted CD56 or NKG2C T cell subset, CD4+ or CD8+ T cells, or bulk PBMC T cells (not recorded which). The CDR3 loop reads CASTPLEGPNYGYTF.